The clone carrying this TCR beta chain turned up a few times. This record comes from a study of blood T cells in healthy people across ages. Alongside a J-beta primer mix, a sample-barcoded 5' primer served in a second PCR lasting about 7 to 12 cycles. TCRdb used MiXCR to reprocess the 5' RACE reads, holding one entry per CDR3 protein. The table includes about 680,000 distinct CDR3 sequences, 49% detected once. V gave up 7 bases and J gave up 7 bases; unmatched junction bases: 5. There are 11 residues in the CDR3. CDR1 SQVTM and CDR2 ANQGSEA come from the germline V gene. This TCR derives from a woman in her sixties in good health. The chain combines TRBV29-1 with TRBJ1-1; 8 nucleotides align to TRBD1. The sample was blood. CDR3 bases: TGCAGCGCTGACAGGGGATTTGAAGCTTTCTTT. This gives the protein CSADRGFEAFF.